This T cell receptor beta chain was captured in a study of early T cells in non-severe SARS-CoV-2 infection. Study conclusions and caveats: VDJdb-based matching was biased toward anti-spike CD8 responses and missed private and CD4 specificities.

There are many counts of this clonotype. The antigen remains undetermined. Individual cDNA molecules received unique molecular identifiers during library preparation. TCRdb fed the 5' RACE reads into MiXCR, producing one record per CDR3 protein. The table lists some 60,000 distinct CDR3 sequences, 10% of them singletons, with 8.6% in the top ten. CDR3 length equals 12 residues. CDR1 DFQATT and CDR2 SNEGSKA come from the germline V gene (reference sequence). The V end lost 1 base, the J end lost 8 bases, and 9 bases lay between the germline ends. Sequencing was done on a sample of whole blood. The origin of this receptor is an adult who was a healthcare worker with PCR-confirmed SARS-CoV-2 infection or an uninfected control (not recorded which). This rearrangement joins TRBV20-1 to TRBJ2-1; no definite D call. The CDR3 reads CSARGLADEQFF. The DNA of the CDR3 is TGCAGTGCTAGAGGACTCGCCGATGAGCAGTTCTTC.